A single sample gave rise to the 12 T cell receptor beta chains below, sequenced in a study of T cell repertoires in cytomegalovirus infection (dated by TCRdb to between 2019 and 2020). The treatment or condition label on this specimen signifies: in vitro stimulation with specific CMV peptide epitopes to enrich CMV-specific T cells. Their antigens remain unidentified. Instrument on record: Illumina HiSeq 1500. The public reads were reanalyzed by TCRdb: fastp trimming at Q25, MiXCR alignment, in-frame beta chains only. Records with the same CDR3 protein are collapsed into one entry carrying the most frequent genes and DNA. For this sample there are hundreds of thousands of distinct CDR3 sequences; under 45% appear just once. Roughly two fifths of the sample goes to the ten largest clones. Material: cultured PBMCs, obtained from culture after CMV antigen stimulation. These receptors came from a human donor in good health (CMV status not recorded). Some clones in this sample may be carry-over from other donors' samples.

The DNA for the CDR3 is TGTGCCAGCAGTCTACAGGGAAGTCCTAATGAAAAACTGTTTTTT. Amino acid sequence: CASSLQGSPNEKLFF. J is TRBJ1-4 and V is TRBV6-2 or TRBV6-3, with a tentative D call TRBD1 (6 bases). Germline assignment: CDR1 MNHEY and CDR2 SVGEGT. This CDR3 region has 15 residues. Trimming removed 5 bases at V and 3 bases at J, with 13 bases between.

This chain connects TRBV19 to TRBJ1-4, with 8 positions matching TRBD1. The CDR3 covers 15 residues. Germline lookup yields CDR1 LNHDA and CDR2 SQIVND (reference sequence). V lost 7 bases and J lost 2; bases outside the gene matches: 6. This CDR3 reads CASTGGTGTNEKLFF. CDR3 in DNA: TGTGCCAGTACCGGAGGGACAGGCACTAATGAAAAACTGTTTTTT. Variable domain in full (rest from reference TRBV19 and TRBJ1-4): DGGITQSPKYLFRKEGQNVTLSCEQNLNHDAMYWYRQDPGQGLRLIYYSQIVNDFQKGDIAEGYSVSREKKESFPLTVTSAQKNPTAFYLCASTGGTGTNEKLFFGSGTQLSVL.

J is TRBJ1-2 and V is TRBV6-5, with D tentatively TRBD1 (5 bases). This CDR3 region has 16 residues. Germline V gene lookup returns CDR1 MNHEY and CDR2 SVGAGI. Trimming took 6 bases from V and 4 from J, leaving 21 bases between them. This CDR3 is CASSLMSTGLSYGYTF. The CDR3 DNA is TGTGCCAGCAGCCTTATGTCAACGGGACTCAGCTATGGCTACACCTTC.

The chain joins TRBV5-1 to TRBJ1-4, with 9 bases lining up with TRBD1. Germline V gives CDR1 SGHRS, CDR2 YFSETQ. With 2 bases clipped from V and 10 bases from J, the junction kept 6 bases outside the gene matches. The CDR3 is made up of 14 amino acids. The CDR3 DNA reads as TGCGCCAGCAGCTTACAGACAGGGGGTGGAAAACTGTTTTTT. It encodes CASSLQTGGGKLFF.

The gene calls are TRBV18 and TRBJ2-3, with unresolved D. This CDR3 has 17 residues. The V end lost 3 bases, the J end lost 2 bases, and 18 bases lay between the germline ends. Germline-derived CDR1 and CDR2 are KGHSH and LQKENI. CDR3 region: CASSPADSTIPTDTQYF. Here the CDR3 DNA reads TGTGCCAGCTCACCGGCTGACTCCACAATCCCCACAGATACGCAGTATTTT.

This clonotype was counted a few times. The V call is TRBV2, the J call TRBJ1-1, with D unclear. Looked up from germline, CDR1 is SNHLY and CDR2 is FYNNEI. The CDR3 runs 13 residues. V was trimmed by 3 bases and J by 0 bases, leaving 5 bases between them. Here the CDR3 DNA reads TGTGCCAGCAGTGAGGGCCTGAACACTGAAGCTTTCTTT. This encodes CASSEGLNTEAFF.

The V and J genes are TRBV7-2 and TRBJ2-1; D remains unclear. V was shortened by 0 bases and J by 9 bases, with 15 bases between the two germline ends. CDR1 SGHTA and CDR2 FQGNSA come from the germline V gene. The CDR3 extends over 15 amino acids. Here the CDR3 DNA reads TGTGCCAGCAGCTTAGCCCCGGTCGCCGTGGGTGAGCAGTTCTTC. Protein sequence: CASSLAPVAVGEQFF.

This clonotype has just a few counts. CDR3 DNA: TGTGCCAGCAGTTCCCGGACAGGGAGCCTAAATCAGCCCCAGCATTTT. It translates to CASSSRTGSLNQPQHF. The chain recombines TRBV27 with TRBJ1-5, with 8 bases identical to TRBD1. The CDR3 length is 16 residues. The germline V gene has CDR1 MNHEY and CDR2 SMNVEV (reference sequence). The junction had 9 bases not matched to a gene; V was cut back by 4 bases and J by 4 bases.

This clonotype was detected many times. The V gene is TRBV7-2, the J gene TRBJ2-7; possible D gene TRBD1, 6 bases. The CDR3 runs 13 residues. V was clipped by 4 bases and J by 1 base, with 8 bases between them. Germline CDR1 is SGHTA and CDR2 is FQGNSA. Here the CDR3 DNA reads TGTGCCAGCAGCTACAGGGCATCCTACGAGCAGTACTTC. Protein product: CASSYRASYEQYF.

In DNA, the CDR3 is TGTGCCAGCAGCTTAGTTTTCGGGGGCGCTATCGGGGAGCTGTTTTTT. This codes for CASSLVFGGAIGELFF. The chain combines TRBV7-8 with TRBJ2-2, with D possibly called TRBD1 or TRBD2 (6 bases each). Trimming shortened V by 1 base and J by 7 bases, and 16 bases separated the two germline ends. The germline V gene has CDR1 SGHVS and CDR2 FQNEAQ. The CDR3 consists of 16 residues.

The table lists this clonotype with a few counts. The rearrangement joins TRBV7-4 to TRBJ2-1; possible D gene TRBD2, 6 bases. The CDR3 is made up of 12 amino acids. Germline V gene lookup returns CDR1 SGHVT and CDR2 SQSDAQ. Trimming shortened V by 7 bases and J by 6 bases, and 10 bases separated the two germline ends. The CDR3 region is CASTSEGNEQFF. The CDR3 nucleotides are TGTGCCAGCACCTCGGAGGGCAATGAGCAGTTCTTC.

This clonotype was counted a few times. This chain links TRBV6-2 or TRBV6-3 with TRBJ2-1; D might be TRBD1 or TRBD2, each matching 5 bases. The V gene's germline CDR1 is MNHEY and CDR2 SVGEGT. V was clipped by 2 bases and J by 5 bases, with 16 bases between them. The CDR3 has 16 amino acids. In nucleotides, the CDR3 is TGTGCCAGCAGTTACCATCCCGGGACGGACGACAATGAGCAGTTCTTC. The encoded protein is CASSYHPGTDDNEQFF.